This TCR beta chain was identified during a study of T-cell memory formation after mild COVID-19. At the level of the study: In these data, TCR clusters were largely donor specific.

CDR1 and CDR2 (germline): KGHSH, LQKENI. Losses at the gene ends were 3 bases for V and 3 bases for J; bases not matched to a gene: 5. This CDR3 is built from 15 residues. Study-wide findings and caveats: Clones that got smaller from day 15 to 85 had even CD4/CD8, while clones growing later tipped toward CD4+.

For this clonotype: Its target is unknown.

Constant-segment primers served in 5'RACE that generated TCR alpha and TCR beta cDNA libraries bearing sample barcodes and UMIs. Via MiXCR, TCRdb re-called the 5' RACE reads, giving one row per CDR3 protein. The data hold about 320,000 distinct CDR3 sequences, with around an eighth observed a single time. This sequence was found in a man younger than 35 who had mild COVID-19 (a few samples of this study predate the infection). Cell type and time point are not known. The sample taken for sequencing was PBMCs or a T cell subset sorted from them (not recorded which). The chain couples TRBV18 to TRBJ2-3; 8 bases line up with TRBD2. The CDR3 loop reads CASSPGTRSTDTQYF. The CDR3 DNA follows: TGTGCCAGCTCACCCGGGACTAGATCTACAGATACGCAGTATTTT.